Presented here are 20 T cell receptor beta chains from one specimen sequenced in a study of CD8+ T cells in alopecia areata. Reverse transcription of extracted RNA yielded cDNA, which provided the sequencing template. Produced via immunoSEQ multiplex PCR; TCRdb's table is partial and in-frame only. The sample is made up of about 110,000 clones, none counted only once. Sequenced input: lesional skin. Receptors were obtained from a C3H/HeJ mouse with alopecia areata. This strain's MHC haplotype is H2-k.

On this clone: Germline and genes here are mouse. The CDR3 end is not reached by the read, which stops 4 residues before it; the germline J gene fills it in. V is TRBV19 and J is TRBJ2-3, with 12 nucleotides matching TRBD2. V shed 6 bases and J 0 bases; nucleotides not matched to a gene: 2. Germline CDR1 FNHDT, CDR2 SITEND (reference sequence). CDR3 length equals 15 residues. CDR3 sequence: CASIDWGGSAETLYF. The covered CDR3 bases are TGTGCCAGCATCGACTGGGGGGGCAGTGCAGAA.

Only a few counts were recorded for this clone. Gene names follow the mouse nomenclature. Sequencing ends 4 residues short of the CDR3 end; the germline J gene provides the rest. The gene calls are TRBV1 and TRBJ2-1; 7 positions agree with TRBD2. Per germline, CDR1 NSQYPW and CDR2 LRSPGD (reference sequence). The CDR3 is made up of 13 amino acids. Partial CDR3 DNA: TGCACCTGCAGTGTACTGGGGAGGGCT. Amino acids: CTCSVLGRA. The full CDR3 sequence reads CTCSVLGRAEQFF.

The table lists this clone with a few counts. Gene labels here are mouse ones. Incomplete CDR3 DNA: TGTGCCAGCAGTGATGCACCGGACATTTCCAACGAA. Its protein product is CASSDAPDISNE. The CDR3 in full is CASSDAPDISNERLFF. This sequence joins TRBV13-1 and TRBJ1-4, with D possibly matching TRBD1 (5 bases). Read coverage stops 4 residues before the CDR3 terminus; the germline J gene supplies the remainder. CDR3 length: 16 residues. Deletions cut 0 bases from V and 0 bases from J, with 9 bases between. Germline V gene sequence: CDR1 NSHNY, CDR2 SYGAGN.

This clone was seen a handful of times. Genes and germline come from the mouse. The read halts 4 residues ahead of the CDR3 end, with the missing end drawn from the germline J gene. Other DNA sequences in this sample translate to the same CDR3. The chain employs TRBV1 and TRBJ2-5; TRBD2 aligns across 8 bases. The CDR3 has 15 residues. Germline CDR1 NSQYPW, CDR2 LRSPGD (reference sequence). The CDR3 protein is CTCSADRGGADTQYF. CDR3 DNA, as far as it was read: TGCACCTGCAGTGCAGATAGGGGGGGGGCGGAC.

Comment on this clone: Genes and germline are mouse. The CDR3 end is not reached by the read, which stops 4 residues before it; the germline J gene fills it in. The chain uses TRBV1 and TRBJ1-4; 7 nucleotides line up with TRBD1. Germline CDR1 NSQYPW, CDR2 LRSPGD (reference sequence). The CDR3 is 17 residues long. The V gene end was trimmed by 0 bases and the J gene end by 0 bases; junction bases not matched to a gene: 4. The CDR3 sequence: CTCSADLTGVSNERLFF. The part of the CDR3 DNA that was read is TGCACCTGCAGTGCAGATCTCACAGGGGTTTCCAACGAA.

As for this clone: The germline and genes are mouse ones. The read ends 4 residues shy of where the CDR3 ends; the end is completed using the germline J gene. This chain connects TRBV13-3 to TRBJ2-2, with 10 nucleotides matching TRBD2. Germline V gene data show CDR1 as NNHDY and CDR2 as SYVADS. There are 15 residues in the CDR3. After removal of 5 bases from V and 3 bases from J, the junction contained 4 bases not matched to a gene. CDR3 protein: CASSQLGGDTGQLYF. Incomplete CDR3 DNA: TGTGCCAGCAGCCAACTGGGGGGGGACACCGGG.

There are many counts of this clone. Mouse names are used for the genes. The read comes to an end 4 residues before the CDR3 does, leaving the germline J gene to fill in the end. The V gene is TRBV1, the J gene TRBJ2-1, with D perhaps TRBD2 (5 bases). CDR3 length equals 16 residues. The ends were cut back, 0 bases at V and 0 bases at J, with 9 bases in the middle. Germline V gene sequence: CDR1 NSQYPW, CDR2 LRSPGD (reference sequence). Partial CDR3 DNA: TGCACCTGCAGTGCAGATTTCTGGGTTAACTATGCT. Encoded protein: CTCSADFWVNYA. The full CDR3 protein reads CTCSADFWVNYAEQFF.

This clone was counted only a few times. Here the gene names and germline are mouse. The read terminates 4 residues ahead of where the CDR3 ends, so the germline J gene completes it. The chain is built from TRBV1 and TRBJ2-3, with 9 bases that match TRBD1. Germline V gene lookup returns CDR1 NSQYPW and CDR2 LRSPGD (reference sequence). V lost 3 bases to trimming and J lost 3 bases; unmatched junction nucleotides: 7. The CDR3 extends over 16 amino acids. The covered CDR3 bases are TGCACCTGCAGTGCGATCTCGACAGGGGGGGCAGAA. It encodes CTCSAISTGGAE. The CDR3 reads in full as CTCSAISTGGAETLYF.

Concerning this clone itself: Mouse gene names and germline throughout. The missing CDR3 end, 4 residues past where the read stops, is filled in from the germline J gene. V usage is TRBV19 and J usage is TRBJ2-3; 9 bases match TRBD1. This CDR3 is 15 amino acids long. The trim removed 5 bases at V and 3 bases at J, leaving 7 bases unmatched. Germline V gene lookup returns CDR1 FNHDT and CDR2 SITEND (reference sequence). The CDR3 sequence is CASSTRDREAETLYF. The DNA read from the CDR3 is TGTGCCAGCAGCACCCGGGACAGGGAGGCAGAA.

As for this clone: A much more abundant neighbour one base away suggests this may be a read error. The gene names given are mouse names. From the germline J gene comes the end of the CDR3, since the read stops 4 residues before it. The chain employs TRBV13-1 and TRBJ1-4; 7 nucleotides align to TRBD1. Trimming took 0 bases from V and 0 from J; bases not matched to a gene: 2. The germline V gene encodes CDR1 NSHNY and CDR2 SYGAGN. The CDR3 loop spans 16 amino acids. CDR3 sequence: CASSDVGQISNERLFF. Partial CDR3 DNA: TGTGCCAGCAGTGATGTGGGACAGATTTCCAACGAA.

This clone has a handful of counts. The genes and germline here are from mouse. The CDR3 is cut off 4 residues early in the read; its end comes from the germline J gene. The rearrangement links TRBV19 to TRBJ1-1, with a tentative D call TRBD1 (6 bases). Germline V gives CDR1 FNHDT, CDR2 SITEND (reference sequence). The length of the CDR3 is 15 residues. The germline V and J ends were trimmed by 1 base and 0 bases, with 10 bases remaining between them. CDR3 region: CASSITGTTNTEVFF. The covered CDR3 bases are TGTGCCAGCAGTATAACCGGGACAACAAACACA.

The table lists this clone with a few counts. These gene names are mouse names. From the germline J gene comes the end of the CDR3, since the read stops 4 residues before it. The rearrangement joins TRBV16 to TRBJ2-1; tentative D call: TRBD1 (5 bases). From germline, CDR1 is SGHSA and CDR2 FRNQAP. The CDR3 contains 11 residues. Incomplete CDR3 DNA: TGTGCAAGCAGTCCAGGGGCT. This encodes CASSPGA. In full, the CDR3 is CASSPGAEQFF.

This clone came up a few times. Gene names are the mouse ones. CDR3 protein: CASGETGTGNERLFF. The sequenced CDR3 bases are TGTGCCAGCGGTGAAACCGGGACAGGCAACGAA. The rearrangement joins TRBV13-2 to TRBJ1-4; 8 positions agree with TRBD1. The read terminates 4 residues ahead of where the CDR3 ends, so the germline J gene completes it. CDR3 length: 15 residues. V dropped 2 bases and J dropped 4; count of bases not matched to a gene: 4. Germline V gene sequence: CDR1 NNHNN, CDR2 SYGAGS (reference sequence).

As to this clone: Gene names denote mouse genes. Sequencing ends 4 residues short of the CDR3 end; the germline J gene provides the rest. The gene calls are TRBV13-3 and TRBJ2-3, with 7 bases aligning to TRBD2. V trimming: 5 bases; J trimming: 0 bases; junction bases outside the gene matches: 9. The CDR3 extends over 16 amino acids. Germline V lookup: CDR1 NNHDY, CDR2 SYVADS. Partial CDR3 DNA: TGTGCCAGCAGGCCAACTGGGGCGGGTAGTGCAGAA. Translating gives CASRPTGAGSAE. The CDR3 reads in full as CASRPTGAGSAETLYF.

As for this clone: Mouse gene names and germline throughout. The read halts 4 residues ahead of the CDR3 end, with the missing end drawn from the germline J gene. The chain has TRBV12-2 and TRBJ2-1; D gene uncertain. The germline gives CDR1 SGHLS, CDR2 HYDKME. This CDR3 is built from 13 residues. Between the trimmed V and J ends, which lost 4 bases and 3 bases, there was a span of 9 bases. The CDR3: CASSLWVYAEQFF. Incomplete CDR3 DNA: TGTGCCAGCTCGCTGTGGGTCTATGCT.

This clone was seen a handful of times. Mouse gene names and germline throughout. Coverage ceases 4 residues before the CDR3 finishes, and the germline J gene fills in the end. The chain joins TRBV16 to TRBJ1-2; 8 bases fit TRBD1. The V gene's germline CDR1 is SGHSA and CDR2 FRNQAP. V dropped 2 bases and J dropped 3; count of bases not matched to a gene: 2. The CDR3 runs to 14 residues. CDR3 region: CASSLQGADSDYTF. Incomplete CDR3 DNA: TGTGCAAGCAGCTTACAGGGGGCGGACTCC.

This clone was seen only a few times. Gene names denote mouse genes. Sequencing ends 4 residues short of the CDR3 end; the germline J gene provides the rest. The rearrangement uses TRBV13-1 and TRBJ2-7; 9 bases align to TRBD2. CDR3 length: 16 amino acids. V was clipped by 1 base and J by 0 bases; unmatched bases: 5. CDR1 NSHNY and CDR2 SYGAGN come from the germline V gene. The CDR3 loop is CASSDTGGSLSYEQYF. The DNA read from the CDR3 is TGTGCCAGCAGTGATACTGGGGGGTCTCTCTCCTAT.

Worth noting for this clone: The listed genes are named as in mouse. The read finishes 4 residues shy of the CDR3 end, and the germline J gene is used to complete it. The rearrangement uses TRBV17 and TRBJ2-5; 9 positions match TRBD2. Germline assignment: CDR1 MNHDT and CDR2 YYDKIL. The CDR3 sequence is 17 residues long. The part of the CDR3 DNA that was read is TGTGCTAGCAGTAGAGATCTTGGGGGGGCGAGGGAAGAC. Translation gives CASSRDLGGARED. The whole CDR3 protein reads CASSRDLGGAREDTQYF.

This clone was picked up a small number of times. At residue 12, the TCRdb protein and translated DNA are inconsistent; the protein given comes from the DNA. Mouse gene names and germline throughout. The CDR3 bases that were read are TGTGCCAGCAGCCTCTCTGACAGAACTGGAAATACG. It translates to CASSLSDRTGNT. The entire CDR3 protein is CASSLSDRTGNTLYF. The gene calls are TRBV14 and TRBJ1-3; the D gene is possibly TRBD1 (5 bases). The read falls 3 residues short of the CDR3 end, and the missing part is taken from the germline J gene. Between the trimmed V and J ends, which lost 5 bases and 2 bases, there was a span of 14 bases. The germline V gene has CDR1 SGHDT and CDR2 FRDEAV. This CDR3 contains 15 residues.

To note about this clone: The gene names here belong to mouse. The missing CDR3 end, 4 residues past where the read stops, is filled in from the germline J gene. This chain connects TRBV13-3 to TRBJ2-5, with TRBD1 matching over 8 bases. In germline, CDR1 is NNHDY, CDR2 SYVADS. The CDR3 loop spans 14 amino acids. CDR3 protein: CASSDGQGADTQYF. The DNA read from the CDR3 is TGTGCCAGCAGTGATGGGCAGGGGGCGGAC.